The present TCR beta chain was sequenced within a study of blood T cells in healthy people across ages (dated by TCRdb to about 2015). In terms of the full investigation: In model experiments, template switching captured about one uniquely barcoded TCR beta cDNA molecule for every two T cells. To avoid experimental bias, donors of different ages were distributed randomly across sequencing lanes. Donors were grouped into four age groups: young (average roughly 17 years), middle-aged (approximately 41), aged (about 60) and long-lived (around 80). Two additional independent replicas of 1 million unique cDNA reads from the same blood draw were analyzed for two donors (one aged 18 to 29 and one aged 80 or older). The study measured age-related changes in TCR beta repertoire diversity using deep sequencing normalized with unique cDNA molecular identifiers.

V loses 4 bases at its end and J loses 13 bases; junction bases beyond the gene matches: 7. The cysteine opens and the phenylalanine closes a CDR3 of 12 amino acids. This entry keeps only the CDR3 DNA: 36 bases, framed from base 1. As encoded in the germline V gene, CDR1 is MDHEN while CDR2 is SYDVKM. The sample holds a few counts of this clonotype. The antigen it binds to is not known. No much larger clone is present one base from it, and per-base qualities are unavailable. The library relied on 5' RACE. These reads were obtained on an Illumina HiSeq 2500. The second PCR ran for roughly 7 to 12 cycles and used a J-beta primer mix along with a sample-barcoded 5' primer. A unique molecular identifier was introduced onto each TCR beta cDNA molecule by a template-switch 5' adaptor carrying 12 random nucleotides. At least 3 million CDR3-containing paired-end reads were obtained from each sample. All of the RNA was converted into first-strand cDNA using the Mint cDNA synthesis kit, with a TRBC-specific oligonucleotide serving as the primer. All cDNA was treated with uracil-DNA glycosylase and then went through a first 18-cycle PCR with the universal primers M1SS and BC2_uni_R. Per the original workflow: For normalization, 1 million high-quality reads, each with a distinct molecular identifier, were randomly selected from each sample. Instead of being binned into consensus sequences, reads with shared molecular identifiers were discarded. MiTCR, with a Q25 quality threshold and the strictest error-elimination algorithm, was used for CDR3 identification, clonotype clustering and error correction. A nonparametric unseen species model with Euler transformation was used to estimate a lower bound on total TCR beta diversity. TCRdb trimmed public reads at Q25 via fastp, called clones via MiXCR and kept in-frame beta chains. Rows are combined by CDR3 protein, so each entry shows the most common genes and DNA. These V and J calls are TCRdb output, not the study's own analysis. This sample holds over a million distinct CDR3 sequences; 40% to 55% were observed only once. The ten largest clonotypes hold 15% to 20% of the sample.

Donors were 39 systemically healthy Caucasian individuals from Russia aged roughly 6 to 90 years. Roughly 10 milliliters of peripheral blood were drawn from each donor into EDTA-treated Vacutainer tubes. Ficoll-Paque density-gradient centrifugation was used to isolate PBMCs, with at least 6.5 million per sample. Total RNA, at least 6 micrograms per sample, was extracted from PBMCs with Trizol reagent. For every donor, an aliquot of PBMCs went through flow cytometry to measure the percentages of naive CD45RAhigh/CD27high T cells. Paper-wide results and their limitations: Observed TCR beta diversity per million T cells fell roughly linearly with age, and a significant reduction was already apparent by age roughly 40. Because profiling used bulk unsorted PBMCs, naive and antigen-experienced compartments could not be compared conclusively. The CMV infection status of donors was not known, potentially confounding age-related changes in expanded clonotypes. There was a strong correlation between observed TCR beta diversity and the percentage of naive T cells measured by flow cytometry. Total diversity estimates from one million sequenced T cells were considered lower bounds and underestimates. The long-lived group showed more naive CD4+ T cells, fewer expanded clones and increased TCR diversity than the aged group, suggesting age selection.

This clonotype originated in a woman aged 60-75 years in good health. The chain is encoded by TRBV28 joined to TRBJ2-4; 7 central nucleotides agree with TRBD1. The sequencing sample was made of blood. The DNA sequence is given as TGTGCCAGCAGTTCATCTCCCAGGGGGCAGTACTTC. Its amino acids are CASSSSPRGQYF.